This T cell receptor (beta chain) was recorded in a study of identical twins. Looked up from germline, CDR1 is LNHDA and CDR2 is SQIVND (reference sequence). The CDR3 is made up of 16 amino acids. With 1 base removed from V and 0 bases from J, the gap between germline ends came to 12 bases. As regards this clonotype: Its target is unknown.

Unique molecular identifiers were present on the cDNA, and a universal primer site came from template switching. MiXCR, run by TCRdb on the 5' RACE reads, gives a single entry per CDR3 protein. The sample includes some 1,700,000 distinct CDR3 sequences, about 31% seen only once; the top ten take about 0.27%. Study findings and constraints: Insertions were reduced in abundant cord blood beta clonotypes but not in memory repertoires.

This chain uses TRBV19 with TRBJ1-1; D gene uncertain. The receptor was isolated from a newborn girl in good health. The sequenced sample was cord blood. The DNA for the CDR3 is TGTGCCAGTAGTATAGGCAGGATCCGGATGAACACTGAAGCTTTCTTT. It is translated as CASSIGRIRMNTEAFF.